The 8 T cell receptor beta chains reported below all come from one sample, sequenced in a study of blood T cell repertoires in COVID-19. Profiled with immunoSEQ multiplex PCR; TCRdb holds only in-frame clones, not every one. The table has 40,000 to 50,000 clones, 90% seen once. Sequenced: peripheral blood. All receptors come from a human donor in a cohort sampled during active COVID-19.

This clone occurred a few times. The chain recombines TRBV4-1 with TRBJ1-5, with 7 bases identical to TRBD1. Germline-derived CDR1 and CDR2 are MGHRA and YSYEKL. J lost 0 bases, V lost 0 bases, and 2 bases had no gene match. The CDR3 totals 16 residues. The CDR3 region has the DNA TGCGCCAGCAGCCAAGACGGGACAGTTAGCAATCAGCCCCAGCATTTT. Translating it yields CASSQDGTVSNQPQHF.

The chain couples TRBV18 to TRBJ2-1, with 8 positions matching TRBD1. From germline, CDR1 is KGHSH and CDR2 LQKENI. This CDR3 comprises 14 residues. The trim removed 4 bases at V and 1 base at J, leaving 0 bases unmatched. CDR3: CASSRTGSYNEQFF. Written as DNA, the CDR3 is TGTGCCAGCTCACGGACAGGGTCCTACAATGAGCAGTTCTTC.

The gene calls are TRBV12-5 and TRBJ1-5; D gene uncertain. The CDR3 covers 14 residues. Germline-derived CDR1 and CDR2 are LGHNT and FRNRAP. Trimming left V 1 base short and J 7 bases short, with 11 bases between. The chain's CDR3 is CASGLGGGDQPQHF. As DNA, the CDR3 is TGTGCTAGTGGTTTGGGCGGCGGAGACCAGCCCCAGCATTTT.

V gene TRBV29-1 combines with J gene TRBJ1-3; tentative D call: TRBD1 (5 bases). CDR1 and CDR2 (germline): SQVTM, ANQGSEA. The CDR3 is 16 residues long. V lost 7 bases, J lost 0 bases, and 19 bases lay in between. DNA of the CDR3: TGCAGCGCTCGGCTGACAGAGTTCAGCTCTGGAAACACCATATATTTT. It is translated as CSARLTEFSSGNTIYF.

V usage is TRBV7-8 and J usage is TRBJ2-1; the D is unclear. The V end lost 7 bases, the J end lost 8 bases, and 18 bases lay between the germline ends. The germline gives CDR1 SGHVS, CDR2 FQNEAQ. The CDR3 is 14 residues long. The DNA for the CDR3 is TGTGCCAGCACCCGAAGAACGGCGGCCTATGAGCAGTTCTTC. Protein sequence: CASTRRTAAYEQFF.

The chain links TRBV11-3 to TRBJ2-5; 7 bases map to TRBD2. With 5 bases clipped from V and 7 bases from J, the junction kept 10 bases outside the gene matches. CDR1 SGHNT and CDR2 YENEEA come from the germline V gene. The CDR3 extends over 14 amino acids. The CDR3 DNA follows: TGTGCCAGCAGCCCCGAAGCGGGATCCTCGACCCAGTACTTC. Translating it yields CASSPEAGSSTQYF. Filled out from reference TRBV11-3 and TRBJ2-5, the complete variable domain reads EAGVVQSPRYKIIEKKQPVAFWCNPISGHNTLYWYLQNLGQGPELLIRYENEEAVDDSQLPKDRFSAERLKGVDSTLKIQPAELGDSAVYLCASSPEAGSSTQYFGPGTRLLVL.

The gene calls are TRBV20-1 and TRBJ2-5; D gene uncertain. CDR1 and CDR2 from the germline V gene are DFQATT and SNEGSKA (reference sequence). This CDR3 is built from 11 residues. This chain's CDR3 is CTWSMAETQYF. The CDR3, as DNA: TGCACTTGGAGCATGGCGGAGACCCAGTACTTC.

The J gene is TRBJ2-5, the V gene TRBV5-4; no clear D gene. This CDR3 contains 13 residues. V lost 4 bases and J lost 5, with 12 bases in between. The germline gives CDR1 SGHNT, CDR2 YYREEE (reference sequence). The CDR3 DNA sequence: TGTGCCAGCAGCATCTCCGATGAGGAGACCCAGTACTTC. This encodes CASSISDEETQYF.